The present TCR beta chain was sequenced within a study of CD8 T cells in Susac syndrome. V lost 6 bases to trimming and J lost 8 bases, with 9 bases between them. This CDR3 is built from 11 residues. Germline CDR1 reads KGHDR; CDR2 reads SFDVKD. Random hexamers primed reverse transcription of about 0.45 to 1 ug RNA. The method of amplification for TCR beta CDR3 was immunoSEQ multiplex PCR, covering 54 Vbeta and 13 Jbeta. TCRdb independently ran MiXCR on the immunoSEQ multiplex PCR reads; one entry per CDR3 protein. Of about 300,000 distinct CDR3 sequences in the sample, over 75% were seen once. The sample holds one count of this clonotype.

Sequences were obtained from CD8+ T cells from PBMCs. The chain couples TRBV24-1 to TRBJ1-1; tentatively, D is TRBD1 (5 bases). This clonotype was obtained from a human donor with multiple sclerosis. CDR3 sequence: CATSYGGEAFF. CDR3 DNA sequence: TGTGCCACCAGTTATGGGGGAGAAGCTTTCTTT.